Each of the 24 T cell receptor beta chains below was sequenced from the same sample in a study of cytomegalovirus exposure and HLA in healthy donors. The study ran its PCR with 60 Vbeta and 13 Jbeta primers. Repertoires were generated with immunoSEQ multiplex PCR, while TCRdb's copy carries only in-frame clones and drops some. The sample contains about 160,000 clones, about 73% of which appear only once. Sequencing was done on a sample of PBMCs. The receptors derive from a middle-aged woman in good health and CMV-seronegative.

The V and J genes are TRBV7-3 and TRBJ2-1; D remains ambiguous. Trimming pared 2 bases from V and 5 bases from J, leaving 7 bases between. The CDR3 totals 13 residues. Per the germline V gene, CDR1 is SGHTA and CDR2 is FQGTGA. CDR3 nucleotide sequence: TGTGCCAGCAGCTTAGGCCTCCACAATGAGCAGTTCTTC. Its translation is CASSLGLHNEQFF.

The rearrangement links TRBV29-1 to TRBJ1-1; perhaps TRBD1 as D (5 bases). CDR3 length: 13 residues. Germline V gene data show CDR1 as SQVTM and CDR2 as ANQGSEA. Between the trimmed V and J ends, which lost 7 bases and 0 bases, there was a span of 12 bases. The CDR3 DNA follows: TGCAGCGCGTACAGGCAAATGAACACTGAAGCTTTCTTT. It translates to CSAYRQMNTEAFF.

The chain has TRBV28 and TRBJ2-5, with D maybe TRBD2 (7 bases). This CDR3 comprises 13 residues. Looked up from germline, CDR1 is MDHEN and CDR2 is SYDVKM. Trimming stripped 5 bases from V and 5 bases from J, with 12 bases between. CDR3 in DNA: TGTGCCAGCAGTGGGGGGGGCTTTGAGACCCAGTACTTC. Translating gives CASSGGGFETQYF.

The chain carries TRBV6-5 and TRBJ2-7, with TRBD1 matching over 9 bases. Germline-derived CDR1 and CDR2 are MNHEY and SVGAGI. There are 14 residues in the CDR3. Losses at the gene ends were 5 bases for V and 2 bases for J; bases not matched to a gene: 4. CDR3 sequence reads: CASSKTGGPYEQYF. CDR3 coding DNA: TGTGCCAGCAGTAAAACAGGGGGCCCCTACGAGCAGTACTTC.

V usage is TRBV7-3 and J usage is TRBJ2-2; 9 bases are shared with TRBD1. Looked up from germline, CDR1 is SGHTA and CDR2 is FQGTGA. The junction had 11 bases not matched to a gene; V was cut back by 5 bases and J by 13 bases. The CDR3 is 14 residues long. The CDR3 region has the DNA TGTGCCAGCAGCCCCCGGGACAGGGCCGCAGGGCTGTTTTTT. It translates to CASSPRDRAAGLFF.

The rearrangement joins TRBV4-1 to TRBJ1-3; D not resolved. The length of the CDR3 is 14 residues. V gave up 2 bases and J gave up 2 bases, with 7 bases separating them. Looked up from germline, CDR1 is MGHRA and CDR2 is YSYEKL. The CDR3 reads CASSQFGTGNTIYF. In DNA form, the CDR3 reads TGCGCCAGCAGCCAATTCGGGACTGGAAACACCATATATTTT.

This chain uses TRBV19 with TRBJ1-2; 8 nucleotides align to TRBD1. From germline, CDR1 is LNHDA and CDR2 SQIVND (reference sequence). The CDR3 covers 16 residues. V trimming: 4 bases; J trimming: 1 base; junction bases outside the gene matches: 8. The CDR3 DNA sequence: TGTGCCAGTAGTAGTCCCGGGACAGGTATTAACTATGGCTACACCTTC. This codes for CASSSPGTGINYGYTF.

The chain recombines TRBV5-1 with TRBJ2-3; 9 bases match TRBD2. The CDR3 loop spans 15 amino acids. V trimming: 4 bases; J trimming: 6 bases; junction bases outside the gene matches: 9. Germline CDR1 and CDR2: SGHRS and YFSETQ. The CDR3 region is CASSDRGGAADTQYF. In nucleotides, the CDR3 is TGCGCCAGCAGCGACCGCGGGGGGGCCGCGGATACGCAGTATTTT.

This clone has only one observation. The chain uses TRBV9 and TRBJ2-7, with TRBD2 identical over 11 bases. J was trimmed by 2 bases and V by 1 base; bases with no gene match: 14. The CDR3 sequence is 19 residues long. The germline CDR1 and CDR2 sequences are SGDLS and YYNGEE. The CDR3 loop is CASSVISPRASGGTYEQYF. The CDR3 DNA reads as TGTGCCAGCAGCGTAATTTCCCCCAGGGCTAGCGGGGGGACCTACGAGCAGTACTTC.

This chain uses TRBV25-1 with TRBJ2-5; maybe TRBD2 (6 bases). Germline V gives CDR1 MGHDK, CDR2 SYGVNS. This CDR3 spans 13 amino acids. Trimming removed 9 bases at V and 2 bases at J, with 13 bases between. CDR3 region: CASSGESQETQYF. The CDR3 bases are TGTGCCAGTAGCGGAGAGAGTCAAGAGACCCAGTACTTC.

The chain has TRBV6-6 and TRBJ2-2; TRBD1 aligns across 10 bases. This CDR3 is built from 15 residues. The germline V gene encodes CDR1 MNHNY and CDR2 SVGAGI (reference sequence). V lost 5 bases, J lost 3 bases, and 3 bases stayed unmatched. DNA of the CDR3: TGTGCCAGCAGTCGACAGGGGGCCGACACCGGGGAGCTGTTTTTT. It translates to CASSRQGADTGELFF.

The V and J genes are TRBV7-6 and TRBJ2-1; 8 bases align to TRBD2. Germline loops: CDR1 SGHVS, CDR2 FNYEAQ. The CDR3 runs 15 residues. V shed 3 bases and J 10 bases; nucleotides not matched to a gene: 11. CDR3 DNA sequence: TGTGCCAGCAGCTTTAGTTCGCTAGCGGGTACCGAGCAGTTCTTC. Protein sequence: CASSFSSLAGTEQFF.

This clone came up once. The chain employs TRBV19 and TRBJ2-2; TRBD2 aligns across 8 bases. V was clipped by 9 bases and J by 6 bases; unmatched bases: 12. There are 15 residues in the CDR3. Germline V lookup: CDR1 LNHDA, CDR2 SQIVND (reference sequence). The DNA of the CDR3 is TGTGCCAGCCGTGGTGCGGGGGGCTGGGCCGGGGAGCTGTTTTTT. Amino acids: CASRGAGGWAGELFF.

The gene calls are TRBV27 and TRBJ1-5; 7 nucleotides agree with TRBD1. CDR3 length equals 14 residues. Trimming removed 3 bases from V and 7 bases from J; junction bases left unmatched: 6. Germline V gene lookup returns CDR1 MNHEY and CDR2 SMNVEV (reference sequence). This chain's CDR3 is CASSFQGGIQPQHF. In DNA, the CDR3 is TGTGCCAGCAGTTTTCAAGGGGGCATCCAGCCCCAGCATTTT.

The chain joins TRBV5-1 to TRBJ2-5; TRBD2 agrees at 11 bases. Germline CDR1 reads SGHRS; CDR2 reads YFSETQ. This CDR3 spans 15 amino acids. J lost 4 bases, V lost 4 bases, and 6 bases had no gene match. DNA of the CDR3: TGCGCCAGCAGCGTAGCGGGGGGGATATTAGAGACCCAGTACTTC. Translating gives CASSVAGGILETQYF.

V usage is TRBV5-1 and J usage is TRBJ2-5, with a possible D match to TRBD1 (6 bases). Germline V CDR1 and CDR2: SGHRS, YFSETQ. The CDR3 is 14 residues long. The ends were cut back, 3 bases at V and 5 bases at J, with 14 bases in the middle. CDR3 sequence: CASSSFQGQETQYF. The CDR3 DNA reads as TGCGCCAGCAGCTCCTTCCAGGGGCAGGAGACCCAGTACTTC.

The V and J genes are TRBV5-1 and TRBJ2-3, with D possibly matching TRBD1 (5 bases). V was pared by 0 bases and J by 4 bases, with 18 bases between. The CDR3 is 17 amino acids. Germline V gene sequence: CDR1 SGHRS, CDR2 YFSETQ. The chain's CDR3 is CASSLVQGTDLPDTQYF. CDR3 coding DNA: TGCGCCAGCAGCTTGGTTCAGGGAACAGACCTCCCAGATACGCAGTATTTT.

The chain links TRBV19 to TRBJ2-2; D is perhaps TRBD2 (6 bases). The CDR3 is made up of 15 amino acids. Germline CDR1 LNHDA, CDR2 SQIVND (reference sequence). V shed 3 bases and J shed 5 bases, with 13 bases lying between them. In nucleotides, the CDR3 is TGTGCCAGTAGTATTCGGGGGATCCGGACCGGGGAGCTGTTTTTT. Its translation is CASSIRGIRTGELFF.

The count of this clone is one. V is TRBV5-6 and J is TRBJ1-6, with 8 bases fitting TRBD1. Unmatched junction bases numbered 10, after V lost 4 bases and J lost 10 bases. Germline CDR1 and CDR2: SGHDT and YYEEEE. This CDR3 comprises 15 residues. Written as DNA, the CDR3 is TGTGCCAGCAGCCGACGACAGGGGTCGGGATCACCCCTCCACTTT. This sequence encodes CASSRRQGSGSPLHF.

The chain has TRBV6-5 and TRBJ2-2; the match to TRBD2 covers 9 bases. Germline CDR1 is MNHEY and CDR2 is SVGAGI. This CDR3 comprises 16 residues. The junction had 12 bases not matched to a gene; V was cut back by 2 bases and J by 11 bases. This CDR3 reads CASSYRIAGDPKELFF. In DNA form, the CDR3 reads TGTGCCAGCAGTTACAGGATAGCGGGGGATCCCAAAGAGCTGTTTTTT.

The CDR3 sequence is CASSPKTGGVFGELFF. The CDR3 coding sequence is TGTGCCAGCTCACCGAAGACAGGGGGCGTCTTCGGGGAGCTGTTTTTT. The J gene is TRBJ2-2, the V gene TRBV18; TRBD1 matches 10 bases. After removal of 3 bases from V and 7 bases from J, the junction contained 8 bases not matched to a gene. This CDR3 spans 16 amino acids. From germline, CDR1 is KGHSH and CDR2 LQKENI.

The V gene is TRBV12-5, the J gene TRBJ2-1, with D uncertain. Germline lookup yields CDR1 LGHNT and CDR2 FRNRAP. V dropped 5 bases and J dropped 2 bases, with 10 bases sitting between them. This CDR3 is built from 14 residues. CDR3 sequence reads: CASGSFGAYNEQFF. The CDR3 nucleotides read TGTGCTAGTGGTAGCTTTGGAGCCTACAATGAGCAGTTCTTC.

The rearrangement joins TRBV23-1 to TRBJ1-2, with D unclear. TRBV23-1 is marked as an open reading frame, function uncertain. The CDR3 has 12 amino acids. V was trimmed by 3 bases and J by 8 bases, leaving 10 bases between them. CDR3 nucleotide sequence: TGCGCCAGCAGTCATGGAGGGCAGGGCTACACCTTC. It is translated as CASSHGGQGYTF.

Many counts were recorded for this clone. The chain uses TRBV5-1 and TRBJ2-7; maybe TRBD2 (6 bases). The CDR3 consists of 15 residues. The V and J ends lost 4 bases and 3 bases respectively, with 17 bases between them. Germline lookup yields CDR1 SGHRS and CDR2 YFSETQ. This chain's CDR3 is CASSATRGFRYEQYF. The CDR3 DNA is TGCGCCAGCAGCGCGACGCGGGGATTCCGCTACGAGCAGTACTTC.